The 16 T cell receptor beta chains below all came from one sample that was sequenced in a study of identical twins. Each CDR3 protein gets one entry after TCRdb re-called the 5' RACE reads with MiXCR. The sample includes under 900,000 distinct CDR3 sequences, roughly 20% of them seen just once. These same records also appear under a second study, on T cells expressing NK-cell markers.

Material for sequencing was PBMCs. The receptors here all came from a woman aged 18-29 years in good health.

This clonotype was seen a handful of times. The J gene is TRBJ2-1, the V gene TRBV27; tentatively, D is TRBD1 (5 bases). Germline CDR1 MNHEY, CDR2 SMNVEV (reference sequence). The CDR3 extends over 17 amino acids. V lost 6 bases to trimming and J lost 6 bases, with 24 bases between them. CDR3 bases: TGTGCCAGCAGGCGCAGCAGGGCCAGGGTAATATTCAATGAGCAGTTCTTC. It translates to CASRRSRARVIFNEQFF.

This clonotype was seen a single time. The chain couples TRBV20-1 to TRBJ2-3, with 9 bases that match TRBD2. Germline V gene data show CDR1 as DFQATT and CDR2 as SNEGSKA (reference sequence). J lost 2 bases, V lost 4 bases, and 16 bases had no gene match. The CDR3 length is 18 residues. The CDR3 DNA sequence: TGCAGTGCTACCCTCCCCCAGCTGGCTAGCGGGGCCACAGATACGCAGTATTTT. It translates to CSATLPQLASGATDTQYF.

The chain carries TRBV9 and TRBJ1-2; tentative D call: TRBD1 (5 bases). V lost 3 bases and J 2 bases, leaving 14 bases between the germline ends. The CDR3 covers 15 residues. Per the germline V gene, CDR1 is SGDLS and CDR2 is YYNGEE. CDR3 sequence (DNA): TGTGCCAGCAGCGCCCCTCAGGGACTGAACTATGGCTACACCTTC. The encoded protein is CASSAPQGLNYGYTF.

The rearrangement uses TRBV27 and TRBJ2-1, with TRBD2 matching 8 bases. V dropped 6 bases and J dropped 4; count of bases not matched to a gene: 11. The CDR3 loop spans 16 amino acids. Germline V gene data show CDR1 as MNHEY and CDR2 as SMNVEV (reference sequence). CDR3 in DNA: TGTGCCAGCAGAGCCACCGGGACTAGTATATACAATGAGCAGTTCTTC. Protein sequence: CASRATGTSIYNEQFF.

J is TRBJ2-5 and V is TRBV11-3; perhaps TRBD1 as D (6 bases). This CDR3 is built from 14 residues. Per germline, CDR1 SGHNT and CDR2 YENEEA. V lost 5 bases to trimming and J lost 5 bases, with 15 bases between them. The CDR3 loop reads CASSLQGIGETQYF. The CDR3 DNA reads as TGTGCCAGCAGCCTACAGGGAATCGGGGAGACCCAGTACTTC. Complete variable domain (other parts from reference TRBV11-3 and TRBJ2-5): EAGVVQSPRYKIIEKKQPVAFWCNPISGHNTLYWYLQNLGQGPELLIRYENEEAVDDSQLPKDRFSAERLKGVDSTLKIQPAELGDSAVYLCASSLQGIGETQYFGPGTRLLVL.

This rearrangement joins TRBV9 to TRBJ2-3; 9 bases are a match to TRBD1. Trimming at V came to 3 bases and at J to 5 bases, leaving 13 bases not matched to a gene. Germline-derived CDR1 and CDR2 are SGDLS and YYNGEE. CDR3 length: 17 residues. CDR3 in DNA: TGTGCCAGCAGCGCCCTTAGCAGGACAGGGGTGTTAGATACGCAGTATTTT. It is translated as CASSALSRTGVLDTQYF.

The genes are TRBV12-3 or TRBV12-4 and TRBJ1-1, with unresolved D. With 3 bases removed from V and 5 bases from J, the gap between germline ends came to 10 bases. This CDR3 has 13 residues. The CDR3 nucleotides read TGTGCCAGCAGTTTGATTCGTGGGACTGAAGCTTTCTTT. As protein: CASSLIRGTEAFF.

This clonotype was seen a handful of times. The genes are TRBV15 and TRBJ2-1; D is uncertain. The V gene lost 0 bases and the J gene lost 8 bases, with 5 bases spanning the gap. Germline V gives CDR1 LNHNV, CDR2 YYDKDF (reference sequence). This CDR3 comprises 12 residues. This CDR3 reads CATSREYDEQFF. The CDR3 DNA follows: TGTGCCACCAGCAGAGAATACGATGAGCAGTTCTTC. The full variable domain, in which reference TRBV15 and TRBJ2-1 provide the parts outside the CDR3, is DAMVIQNPRYQVTQFGKPVTLSCSQTLNHNVMYWYQQKSSQAPKLLFHYYDKDFNNEADTPDNFQSRRPNTSFCFLDIRSPGLGDTAMYLCATSREYDEQFFGPGTRLTVL.

This clonotype appeared a few times. This chain joins TRBV12-3 or TRBV12-4 and TRBJ2-1, with 15 bases fitting TRBD2. The V segment lost 5 bases and the J segment 7 bases; nucleotides outside the gene matches: 3. CDR3 size: 15 residues. CDR3 sequence: CASSTGLAGGNEQFF. CDR3 nucleotide sequence: TGTGCCAGCAGTACGGGACTAGCGGGGGGTAATGAGCAGTTCTTC.

This clonotype was counted at least ten times. This chain links TRBV2 with TRBJ2-6; no definite D call. CDR1 is SNHLY and CDR2 is FYNNEI in the germline V gene. The CDR3 spans 13 residues. V lost 7 bases, J lost 0 bases, and 4 bases lay in between. This CDR3 is CASKVSGANVLTF. The DNA of the CDR3 is TGTGCCAGCAAGGTCTCTGGGGCCAACGTCCTGACTTTC.

The V call is TRBV12-3 or TRBV12-4, the J call TRBJ1-5; tentative D call: TRBD1 (6 bases). This CDR3 is built from 15 residues. With 6 bases removed from V and 4 bases from J, the gap between germline ends came to 16 bases. The CDR3 nucleotides are TGTGCCAGCAGCCCGACCACAGGGTTAAATCAGCCCCAGCATTTT. Its protein is CASSPTTGLNQPQHF.

This clonotype showed up many times. This chain uses TRBV5-1 with TRBJ2-2; tentative D call: TRBD2 (5 bases). V gave up 6 bases and J gave up 0 bases, with 15 bases separating them. Germline lookup yields CDR1 SGHRS and CDR2 YFSETQ. The CDR3 has 16 amino acids. The CDR3 nucleotides are TGCGCCAGCACCACTTTCGGGATGCCGAACACCGGGGAGCTGTTTTTT. Translation gives CASTTFGMPNTGELFF.

The genes are TRBV5-1 and TRBJ2-5, with D possibly TRBD1 on 6 matching bases. CDR1 is SGHRS, CDR2 YFSETQ, per germline. The CDR3 length is 14 residues. V was pared by 2 bases and J by 4 bases, with 12 bases between. DNA of the CDR3: TGCGCCAGCAGCTTACAGGGTAGTGGAGAGACCCAGTACTTC. Translating gives CASSLQGSGETQYF.

V and J are TRBV15 and TRBJ2-4; no definite D call. Germline CDR1 LNHNV, CDR2 YYDKDF (reference sequence). The CDR3 spans 14 residues. Trimming shortened V by 8 bases and J by 8 bases, and 19 bases separated the two germline ends. The CDR3 coding sequence is TGTGCCACCGGGCTTTCTAACCAGCAGGACATTCAGTACTTC. It is translated as CATGLSNQQDIQYF. Full variable domain (outside the CDR3, taken from reference TRBV15 and TRBJ2-4): DAMVIQNPRYQVTQFGKPVTLSCSQTLNHNVMYWYQQKSSQAPKLLFHYYDKDFNNEADTPDNFQSRRPNTSFCFLDIRSPGLGDTAMYLCATGLSNQQDIQYFGAGTRLSVL.

The chain joins TRBV6-1 to TRBJ2-7; the D is unclear. Trimming shortened V by 6 bases and J by 3 bases, and 9 bases separated the two germline ends. CDR3 length: 12 amino acids. Germline lookup yields CDR1 MNHNS and CDR2 SASEGT. The chain's CDR3 is CASRPDVYEQYF. The CDR3 DNA is TGTGCCAGCAGGCCAGACGTCTACGAGCAGTACTTC.

This sequence joins TRBV7-2 and TRBJ2-1; TRBD2 matches at 7 bases. Germline trimming cut 2 bases from V and 4 bases from J; bases unmatched to any gene: 5. This CDR3 contains 15 residues. CDR1 and CDR2 (germline): SGHTA, FQGNSA. CDR3 DNA: TGTGCCAGCAGCTTAAACCCTAGCGGATACAATGAGCAGTTCTTC. This codes for CASSLNPSGYNEQFF.